This T cell receptor (beta chain) was identified during a study of T cells in Graves' hyperthyroidism and ophthalmopathy (dated by TCRdb to between 2018 and 2021). Some background on the complete study: Peripheral blood samples were taken at initial diagnosis, before any treatment was given. The approximately 100 discovery patients were divided at random into training and test sets in a 7:3 ratio. According to the paper, TCR Vbeta CDR3 sequencing was carried out on 135 peripheral blood samples, which came from some 41 ophthalmopathy, fewer than 80 hyperthyroidism and roughly 17 progressor patients. To identify TCR V-J signatures that set the groups apart, the researchers used a discovery cohort of 95 to 100 patients, made up of around 42 with Graves' ophthalmopathy and about 60 with stable Graves' hyperthyroidism. After blood sampling, hyperthyroidism patients were treated with methimazole at a starting dose of 30 mg daily, and ophthalmopathy patients were treated with high-dose intravenous methylprednisolone. In addition, the study compared T-cell repertoires in thyroid tissue and in blood from over 5 Graves' hyperthyroidism patients. Prospective prediction of ophthalmopathy was tested in an independent validation cohort of some 20 hyperthyroidism patients and roughly 16 patients who later progressed to ophthalmopathy.

Findings and caveats that apply to the study as a whole: In cross-validation, a model built on a 13 V-J signature told ophthalmopathy apart from stable hyperthyroidism with 87.88% sensitivity and around 84% specificity, and in testing the same model reached 80%/75%. Sample size was not statistically predetermined, and investigators were not blinded to group allocation. Most expanded thyroid clonotypes (frequency above 0.001) were also detected in blood, suggesting blood repertoires may reflect thyroid immune responses. In validation, the model predicted progression to ophthalmopathy a median of around six months before onset, with approximately 68% sensitivity and almost 75% specificity.

Amplification of TCR beta CDR3 regions was carried out from RNA transcripts. A first-round RT-PCR of the TCR CDR3 used the HTBI primer set with the Qiagen OneStep RT-PCR kit. Libraries were constructed in a second round of multiplex PCR, after which size selection and purification were performed. Paired-end sequencing of the libraries was performed with 100 bp reads on an Illumina HiSeq2000. The paper's processing steps were these. SOAPnuke was used to process the raw data, with reads discarded if the reads contained adapters or uncalled bases, had a mean Phred below 15, or lacked an exact constant-primer or identifier match. High-quality paired reads were merged using COPE v1.2.5, and each unique nucleotide sequence was defined as a clonotype. Clonotypes were aligned to IMGT TRBV, TRBD and TRBJ reference segments using MiTCR v1.1. Analysis was restricted to V-J combinations with a frequency above 0.0001, which covered roughly 99% of repertoires. The TCS score was defined as F50 (clonal expansion) divided by E x V (chaos), with BLOSUM62-based TCRdist calculated between CDR3 peptides within each V-J. Welch's t-statistics and random forest reduced just over 500 V-J features to about 13, which were used in a naive Bayes classifier (R e1071). Starting from the raw public reads, TCRdb applied fastp trimming at Q25, assembled clones with MiXCR and retained in-frame beta chains. Here each entry gathers all rows of one CDR3 protein and keeps the most common genes and DNA. The V and J calls and clone size come from TCRdb's table, not from the authors' own analysis. Recorded for this sample are fewer than 500,000 distinct CDR3 sequences; around an eighth of them occurred a single time. Around 20% of the sample is held by the ten biggest clonotypes.

The hyperthyroidism patients were between 18 and 65 years old and newly diagnosed, with a disease duration of less than 2 months. Any patient with an uncontrolled infection, another autoimmune disease, pregnancy or lactation was excluded. Diagnoses were based on clinical symptoms, serum thyroxine and TRAb, thyroid ultrasound and orbital computed tomography. Blood from progressor patients was drawn when they were first diagnosed with hyperthyroidism, before any ophthalmopathy symptoms appeared. Ficoll-Paque density gradient centrifugation was used to isolate PBMCs from 8.5 to 10 ml of fresh peripheral blood. Progressor patients were initially diagnosed with Graves' hyperthyroidism and developed ophthalmopathy during follow-up. Total RNA was extracted using Trizol reagent, and RNA quality was assessed on an Agilent 2100 Bioanalyzer. This clonotype has a count of ten or more. It lacks a known antigen. Base qualities are not at hand, and no much larger clone is one base apart.

CDR1 and CDR2 are read off the germline V gene as KGHDR and SFDVKD. The germline ends are 12 bases apart after V is trimmed by 1 base and J by 3 bases. Spanning cysteine to phenylalanine, the CDR3 consists of 15 amino acids. Only CDR3 DNA remains: 45 bases, in frame from the first base. This sequence was found in a man between 25 and 39 years old with Graves' hyperthyroidism that later progressed to Graves' ophthalmopathy. The chain joins TRBV24-1 to TRBJ2-7, with the D gene not clear enough to name. Source material: blood. The CDR3 reads CATSDFRASGYEQYF. The nucleotide sequence reads as follows: TGTGCCACCAGTGATTTTAGGGCCTCGGGCTACGAGCAGTACTTC.